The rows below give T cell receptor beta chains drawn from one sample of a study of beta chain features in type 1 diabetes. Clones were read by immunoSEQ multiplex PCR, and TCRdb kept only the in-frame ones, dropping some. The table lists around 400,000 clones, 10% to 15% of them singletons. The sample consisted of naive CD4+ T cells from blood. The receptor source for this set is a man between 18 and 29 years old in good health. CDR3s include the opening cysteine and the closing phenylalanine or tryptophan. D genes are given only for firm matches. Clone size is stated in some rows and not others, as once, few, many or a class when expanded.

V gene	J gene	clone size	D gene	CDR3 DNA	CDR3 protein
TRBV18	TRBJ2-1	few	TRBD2	TGTGCCAGCTCACCCACCAGAATATCGGGGGGGCTTAGCTCCTACAATGAGCAGTTCTTC	CASSPTRISGGLSSYNEQFF
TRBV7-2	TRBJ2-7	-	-	TGTGCCAGCAGCTTATATCCAGGTCCCTACGAGCAGTACTTC	CASSLYPGPYEQYF
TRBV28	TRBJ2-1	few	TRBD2	TGTGCCGTCGCGGGGGGGAGAGGGGGGTCCTACAATGAGCAGTTCTTC	CAVAGGRGGSYNEQFF
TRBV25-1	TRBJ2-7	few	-	TGTGCCAGCAGTGAATTGGGCCGCGCCTACGAGCAGTACTTC	CASSELGRAYEQYF
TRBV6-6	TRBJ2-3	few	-	TGTGCCAGCACGGCTAGGGAGTCTAGCACAGATACGCAGTATTTT	CASTARESSTDTQYF
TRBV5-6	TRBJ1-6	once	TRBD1	TGTGCCAGCAGCACCAGGACAGGGGCTGGGAATTCACCCCTCCACTTT	CASSTRTGAGNSPLHF
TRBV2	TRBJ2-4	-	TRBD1	TGTGCCAGCAGCGGCCAGGACAGGGGCATTCAGTACTTC	CASSGQDRGIQYF
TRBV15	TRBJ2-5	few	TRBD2	TGTGCCACCAGCAGACTAGCGGGAGGTCTGCGAGAGACCCAGTACTTC	CATSRLAGGLRETQYF
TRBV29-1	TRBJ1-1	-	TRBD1	TGCAGCGTTGAGGACAGGATGAACACTGAAGCTTTCTTT	CSVEDRMNTEAFF
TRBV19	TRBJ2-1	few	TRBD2	TGTGCCAGTAGCCCTGGGACTAGCGCCTTCTACAATGAGCAGTTCTTC	CASSPGTSAFYNEQFF
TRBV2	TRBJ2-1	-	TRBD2	TGTGCCAGCAGCCAGACTAGCGGGGGTAACCATGAGCAGTTCTTC	CASSQTSGGNHEQFF
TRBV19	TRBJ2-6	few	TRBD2	TGTGCCAGTAGTGGGGCTAGCGGGAGGGCCGGAATTCATTCTGGGGCCAACGTCCTGACTTTC	CASSGASGRAGIHSGANVLTF
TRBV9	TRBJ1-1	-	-	TGTGCCAGCAGCGTTCTTACAGGGAACACTGAAGCTTTCTTT	CASSVLTGNTEAFF
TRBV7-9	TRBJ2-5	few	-	TGTGCCAGCAGCCCACCCACAGGGACAGAGACCCAGTACTTC	CASSPPTGTETQYF
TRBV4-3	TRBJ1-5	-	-	TGCGCCAGCAGCCAAGATCTCGGGGTTGGCAATCAGCCCCAGCATTTT	CASSQDLGVGNQPQHF
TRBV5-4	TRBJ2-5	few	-	TGTGCCAGCAGCTTAAAACTAGCACAAGAGACCCAGTACTTC	CASSLKLAQETQYF